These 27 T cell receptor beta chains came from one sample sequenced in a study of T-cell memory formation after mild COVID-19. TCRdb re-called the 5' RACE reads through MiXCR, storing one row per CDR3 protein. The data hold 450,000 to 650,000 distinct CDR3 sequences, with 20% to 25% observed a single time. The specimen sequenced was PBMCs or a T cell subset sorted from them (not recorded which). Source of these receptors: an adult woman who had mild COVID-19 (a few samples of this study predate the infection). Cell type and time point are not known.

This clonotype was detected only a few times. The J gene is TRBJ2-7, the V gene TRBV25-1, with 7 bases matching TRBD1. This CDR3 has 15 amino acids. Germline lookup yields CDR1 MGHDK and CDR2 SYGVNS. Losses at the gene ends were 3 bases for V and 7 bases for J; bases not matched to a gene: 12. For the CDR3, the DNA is TGTGCCAGCAGTGAGTCCGGGACAGTGAGAAAAGAGCAGTACTTC. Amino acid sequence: CASSESGTVRKEQYF.

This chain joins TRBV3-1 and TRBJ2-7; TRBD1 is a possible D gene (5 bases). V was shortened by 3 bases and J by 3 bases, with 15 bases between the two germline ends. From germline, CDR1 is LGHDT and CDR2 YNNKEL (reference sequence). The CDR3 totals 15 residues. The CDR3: CASSHLGQKIYEQYF. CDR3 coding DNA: TGTGCCAGCAGCCACCTCGGACAAAAAATCTACGAGCAGTACTTC.

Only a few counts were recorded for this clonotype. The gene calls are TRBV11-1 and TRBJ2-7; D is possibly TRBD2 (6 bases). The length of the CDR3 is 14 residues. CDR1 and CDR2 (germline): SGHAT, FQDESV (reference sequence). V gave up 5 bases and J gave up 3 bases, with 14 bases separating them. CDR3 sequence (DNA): TGTGCCAGCAGCCCCGGGACTCTCGACTACGAGCAGTACTTC. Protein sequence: CASSPGTLDYEQYF.

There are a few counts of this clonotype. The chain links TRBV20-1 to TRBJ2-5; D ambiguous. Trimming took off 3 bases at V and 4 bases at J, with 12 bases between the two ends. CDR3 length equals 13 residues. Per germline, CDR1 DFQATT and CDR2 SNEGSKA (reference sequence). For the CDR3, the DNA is TGCAGTGCTAGGCACCCCGGGCGAGAGACCCAGTACTTC. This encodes CSARHPGRETQYF.

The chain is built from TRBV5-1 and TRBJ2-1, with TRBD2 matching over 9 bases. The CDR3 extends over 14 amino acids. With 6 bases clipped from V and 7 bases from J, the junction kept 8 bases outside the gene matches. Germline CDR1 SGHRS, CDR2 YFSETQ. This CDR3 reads CASNPTAGGNEQFF. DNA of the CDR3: TGCGCCAGCAACCCCACTGCGGGGGGGAATGAGCAGTTCTTC.

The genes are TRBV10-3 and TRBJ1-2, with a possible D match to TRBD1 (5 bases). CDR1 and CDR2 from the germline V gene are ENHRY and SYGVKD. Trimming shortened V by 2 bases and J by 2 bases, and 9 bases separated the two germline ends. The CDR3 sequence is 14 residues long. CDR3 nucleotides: TGTGCCATCAGTGAGACGGGACGGAACTATGGCTACACCTTC. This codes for CAISETGRNYGYTF.

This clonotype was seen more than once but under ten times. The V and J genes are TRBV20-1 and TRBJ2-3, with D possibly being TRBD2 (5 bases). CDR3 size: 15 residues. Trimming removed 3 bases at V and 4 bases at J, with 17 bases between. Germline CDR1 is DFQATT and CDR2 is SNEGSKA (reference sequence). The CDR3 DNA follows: TGCAGTGCTAGCTACGTGACGGAGGAGGCAGATACGCAGTATTTT. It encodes CSASYVTEEADTQYF.

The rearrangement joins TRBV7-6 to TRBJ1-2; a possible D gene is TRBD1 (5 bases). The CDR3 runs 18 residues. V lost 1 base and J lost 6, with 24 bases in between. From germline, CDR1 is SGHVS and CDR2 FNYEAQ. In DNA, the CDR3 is TGTGCCAGCAGCTTAGAGGCGTTAGGGACCTCCGTTGTAGATGGCTACACCTTC. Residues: CASSLEALGTSVVDGYTF.

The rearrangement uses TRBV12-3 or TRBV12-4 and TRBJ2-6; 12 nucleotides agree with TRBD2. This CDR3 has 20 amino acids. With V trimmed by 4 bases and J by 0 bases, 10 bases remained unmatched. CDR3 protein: CASSSSGLAGLTSGANVLTF. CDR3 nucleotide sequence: TGTGCCAGCAGTTCCTCTGGACTAGCGGGACTTACCTCTGGGGCCAACGTCCTGACTTTC.

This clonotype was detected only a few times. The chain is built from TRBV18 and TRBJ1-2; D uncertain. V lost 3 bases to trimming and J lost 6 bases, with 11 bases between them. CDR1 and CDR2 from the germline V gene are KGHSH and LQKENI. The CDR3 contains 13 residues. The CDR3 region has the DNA TGTGCCAGCTCACCCTCCCGTTCGGATGGCTACACCTTC. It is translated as CASSPSRSDGYTF.

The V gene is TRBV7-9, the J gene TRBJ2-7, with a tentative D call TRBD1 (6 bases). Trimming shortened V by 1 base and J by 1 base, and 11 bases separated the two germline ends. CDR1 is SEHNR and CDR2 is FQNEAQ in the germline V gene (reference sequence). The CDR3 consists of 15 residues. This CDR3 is CASSLVQQGSYEQYF. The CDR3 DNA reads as TGTGCCAGCAGCTTAGTGCAACAGGGATCCTACGAGCAGTACTTC.

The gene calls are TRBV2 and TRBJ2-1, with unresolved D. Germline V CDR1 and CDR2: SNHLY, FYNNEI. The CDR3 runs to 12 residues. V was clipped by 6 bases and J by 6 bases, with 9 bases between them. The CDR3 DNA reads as TGTGCCAGCAGATCATTCTCCAATGAGCAGTTCTTC. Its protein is CASRSFSNEQFF.

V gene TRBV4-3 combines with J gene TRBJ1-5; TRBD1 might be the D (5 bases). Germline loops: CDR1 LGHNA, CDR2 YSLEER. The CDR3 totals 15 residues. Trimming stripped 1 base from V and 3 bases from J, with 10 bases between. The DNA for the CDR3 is TGCGCCAGCAGCCAAGTGACGGGACCCAATCAGCCCCAGCATTTT. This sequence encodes CASSQVTGPNQPQHF.

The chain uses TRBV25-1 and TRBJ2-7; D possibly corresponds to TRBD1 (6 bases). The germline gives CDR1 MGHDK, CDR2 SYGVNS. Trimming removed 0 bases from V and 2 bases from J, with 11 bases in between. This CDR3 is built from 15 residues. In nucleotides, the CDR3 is TGTGCCAGCAGTGAATATGCGACAGGCGCCTACGAGCAGTACTTC. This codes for CASSEYATGAYEQYF.

In DNA form, the CDR3 reads TGTGCCAGTAACAGGGGTAGGGACACTGAAGCTTTCTTT. Translation: CASNRGRDTEAFF. The chain couples TRBV19 to TRBJ1-1; 7 nucleotides line up with TRBD1. V trimming: 7 bases; J trimming: 3 bases; junction bases outside the gene matches: 5. This CDR3 contains 13 residues. Germline V gene sequence: CDR1 LNHDA, CDR2 SQIVND (reference sequence).

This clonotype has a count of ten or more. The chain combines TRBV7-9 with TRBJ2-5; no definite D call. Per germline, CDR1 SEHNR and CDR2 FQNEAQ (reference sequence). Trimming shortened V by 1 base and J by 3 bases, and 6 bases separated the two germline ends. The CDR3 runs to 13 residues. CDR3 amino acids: CASSLGSEETQYF. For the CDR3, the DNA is TGTGCCAGCAGCTTAGGGTCTGAAGAGACCCAGTACTTC.

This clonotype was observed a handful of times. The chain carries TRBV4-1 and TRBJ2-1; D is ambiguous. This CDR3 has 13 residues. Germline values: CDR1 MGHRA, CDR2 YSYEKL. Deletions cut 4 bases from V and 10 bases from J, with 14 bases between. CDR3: CASSPQEDREQFF. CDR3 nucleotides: TGCGCCAGCAGCCCACAAGAAGACCGGGAGCAGTTCTTC.

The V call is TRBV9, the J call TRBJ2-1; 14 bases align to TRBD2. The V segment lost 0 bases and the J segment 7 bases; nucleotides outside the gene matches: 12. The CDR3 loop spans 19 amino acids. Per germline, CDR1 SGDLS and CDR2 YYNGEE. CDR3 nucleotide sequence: TGTGCCAGCAGCGTAGGACTAGCGGGAGGGGCCGCCCACTTTAATGAGCAGTTCTTC. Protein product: CASSVGLAGGAAHFNEQFF.

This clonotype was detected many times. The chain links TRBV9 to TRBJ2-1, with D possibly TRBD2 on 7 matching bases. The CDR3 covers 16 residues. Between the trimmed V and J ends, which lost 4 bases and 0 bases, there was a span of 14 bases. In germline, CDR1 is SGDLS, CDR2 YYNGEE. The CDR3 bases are TGTGCCAGCAGCCCGGGGGGCTTAAGCTCCTACAATGAGCAGTTCTTC. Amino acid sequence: CASSPGGLSSYNEQFF.

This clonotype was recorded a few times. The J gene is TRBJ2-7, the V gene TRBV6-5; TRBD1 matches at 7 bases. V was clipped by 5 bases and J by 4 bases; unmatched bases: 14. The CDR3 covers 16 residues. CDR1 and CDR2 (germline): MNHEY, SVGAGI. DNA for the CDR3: TGTGCCAGCAGTACCTGGGGACAGCGGAACATATACGAGCAGTACTTC. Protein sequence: CASSTWGQRNIYEQYF.

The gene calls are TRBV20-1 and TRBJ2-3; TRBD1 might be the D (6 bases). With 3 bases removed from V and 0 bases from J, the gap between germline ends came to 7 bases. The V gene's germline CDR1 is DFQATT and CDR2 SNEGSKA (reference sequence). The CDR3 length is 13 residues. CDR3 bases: TGCAGTGCTAGGGACAGTAGCACAGATACGCAGTATTTT. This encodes CSARDSSTDTQYF.

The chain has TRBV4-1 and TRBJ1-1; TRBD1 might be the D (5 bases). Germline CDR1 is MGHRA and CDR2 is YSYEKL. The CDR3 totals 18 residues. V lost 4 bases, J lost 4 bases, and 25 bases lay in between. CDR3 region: CASSPVRGRALPSTEAFF. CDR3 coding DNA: TGCGCCAGCAGCCCGGTTCGGGGGAGGGCTCTCCCGAGCACTGAAGCTTTCTTT.

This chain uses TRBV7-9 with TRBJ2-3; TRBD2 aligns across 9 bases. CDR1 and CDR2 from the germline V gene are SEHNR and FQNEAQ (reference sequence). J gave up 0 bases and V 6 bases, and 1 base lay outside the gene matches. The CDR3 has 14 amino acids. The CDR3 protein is CASRREGSTDTQYF. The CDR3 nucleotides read TGTGCCAGCAGGCGGGAGGGGAGCACAGATACGCAGTATTTT.

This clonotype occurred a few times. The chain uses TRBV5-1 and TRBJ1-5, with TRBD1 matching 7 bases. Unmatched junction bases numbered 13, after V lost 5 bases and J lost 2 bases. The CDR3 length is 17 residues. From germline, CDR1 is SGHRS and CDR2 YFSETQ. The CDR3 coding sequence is TGCGCCAGCAGGACGGACAGGAGGGGAATATGCAATCAGCCCCAGCATTTT. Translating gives CASRTDRRGICNQPQHF.

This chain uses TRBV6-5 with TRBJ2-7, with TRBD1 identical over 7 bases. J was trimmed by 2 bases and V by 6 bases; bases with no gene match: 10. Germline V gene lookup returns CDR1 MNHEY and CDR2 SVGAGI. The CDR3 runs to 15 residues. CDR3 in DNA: TGTGCCAGCAGCATTGACAGGGAACAAACCTACGAGCAGTACTTC. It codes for CASSIDREQTYEQYF.

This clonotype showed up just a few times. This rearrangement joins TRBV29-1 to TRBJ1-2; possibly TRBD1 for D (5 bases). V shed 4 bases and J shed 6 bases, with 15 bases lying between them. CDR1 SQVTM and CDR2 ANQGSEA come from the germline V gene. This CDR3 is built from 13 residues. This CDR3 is CSVVSPGLDGYTF. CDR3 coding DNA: TGCAGCGTTGTGTCGCCAGGGTTGGATGGCTACACCTTC. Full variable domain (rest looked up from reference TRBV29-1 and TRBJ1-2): SAVISQKPSRDICQRGTSLTIQCQVDSQVTMMFWYRQQPGQSLTLIATANQGSEATYESGFVIDKFPISRPNLTFSTLTVSNMSPEDSSIYLCSVVSPGLDGYTFGSGTRLTVV.

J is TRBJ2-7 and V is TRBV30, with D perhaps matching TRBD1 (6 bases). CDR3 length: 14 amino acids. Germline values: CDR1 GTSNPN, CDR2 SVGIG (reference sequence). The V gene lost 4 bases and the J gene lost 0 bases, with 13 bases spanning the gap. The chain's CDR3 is CAWIPQGSSYEQYF. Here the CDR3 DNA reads TGTGCCTGGATCCCCCAGGGGAGCTCCTACGAGCAGTACTTC.